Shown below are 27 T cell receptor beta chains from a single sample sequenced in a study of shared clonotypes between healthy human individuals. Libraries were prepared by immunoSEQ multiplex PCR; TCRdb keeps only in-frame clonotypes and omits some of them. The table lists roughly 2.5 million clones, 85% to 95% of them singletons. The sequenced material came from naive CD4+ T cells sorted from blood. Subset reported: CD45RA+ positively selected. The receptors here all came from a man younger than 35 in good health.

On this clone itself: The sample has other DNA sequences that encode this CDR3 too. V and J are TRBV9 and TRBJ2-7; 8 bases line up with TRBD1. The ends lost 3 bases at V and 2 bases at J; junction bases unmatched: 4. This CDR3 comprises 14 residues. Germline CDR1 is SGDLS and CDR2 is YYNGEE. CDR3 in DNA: TGTGCCAGCAGCGCTGGGACAGGAACCTACGAGCAGTACTTC. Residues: CASSAGTGTYEQYF.

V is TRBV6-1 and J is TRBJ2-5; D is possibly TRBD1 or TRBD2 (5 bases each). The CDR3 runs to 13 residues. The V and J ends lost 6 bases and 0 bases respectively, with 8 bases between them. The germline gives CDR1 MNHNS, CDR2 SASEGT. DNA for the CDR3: TGTGCCAGCAGGAGGGGTGACCAAGAGACCCAGTACTTC. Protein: CASRRGDQETQYF.

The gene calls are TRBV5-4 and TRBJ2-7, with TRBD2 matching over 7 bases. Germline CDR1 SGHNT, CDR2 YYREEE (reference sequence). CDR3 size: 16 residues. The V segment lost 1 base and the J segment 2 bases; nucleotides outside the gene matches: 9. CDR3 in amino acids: CASSLRRPGTTYEQYF. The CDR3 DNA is TGTGCCAGCAGCTTGAGGCGCCCGGGGACTACCTACGAGCAGTACTTC.

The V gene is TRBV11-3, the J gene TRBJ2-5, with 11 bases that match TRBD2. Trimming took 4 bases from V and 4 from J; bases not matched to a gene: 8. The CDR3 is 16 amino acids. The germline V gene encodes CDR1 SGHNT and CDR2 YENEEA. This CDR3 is CASSSGGLAEAETQYF. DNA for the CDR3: TGTGCCAGCAGCTCGGGGGGACTAGCGGAGGCAGAGACCCAGTACTTC.

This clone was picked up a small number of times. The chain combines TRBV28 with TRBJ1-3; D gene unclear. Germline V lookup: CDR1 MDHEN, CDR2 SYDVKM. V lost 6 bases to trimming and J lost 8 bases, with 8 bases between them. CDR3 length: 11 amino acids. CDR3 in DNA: TGTGCCAGCAGCTCCACGGACACCATATATTTT. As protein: CASSSTDTIYF.

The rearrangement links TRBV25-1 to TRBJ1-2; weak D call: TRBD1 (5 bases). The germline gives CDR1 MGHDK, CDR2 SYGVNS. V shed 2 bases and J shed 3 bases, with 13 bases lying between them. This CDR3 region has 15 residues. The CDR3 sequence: CASSEGDRFDYGYTF. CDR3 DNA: TGTGCCAGCAGTGAAGGAGACAGATTTGACTATGGCTACACCTTC.

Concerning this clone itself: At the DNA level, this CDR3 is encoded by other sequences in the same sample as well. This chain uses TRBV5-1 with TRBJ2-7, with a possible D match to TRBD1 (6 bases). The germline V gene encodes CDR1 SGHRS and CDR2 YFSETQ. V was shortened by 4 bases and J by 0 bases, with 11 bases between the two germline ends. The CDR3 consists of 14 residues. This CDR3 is CASSVLGGSYEQYF. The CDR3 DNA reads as TGCGCCAGCAGCGTATTAGGGGGCTCCTACGAGCAGTACTTC.

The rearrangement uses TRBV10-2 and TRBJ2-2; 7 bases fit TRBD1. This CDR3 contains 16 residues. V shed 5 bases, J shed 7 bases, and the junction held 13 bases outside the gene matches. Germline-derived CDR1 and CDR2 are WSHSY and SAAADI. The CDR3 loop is CASSIETGKVVGELFF. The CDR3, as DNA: TGCGCCAGCAGTATCGAGACAGGGAAGGTGGTCGGGGAGCTGTTTTTT.

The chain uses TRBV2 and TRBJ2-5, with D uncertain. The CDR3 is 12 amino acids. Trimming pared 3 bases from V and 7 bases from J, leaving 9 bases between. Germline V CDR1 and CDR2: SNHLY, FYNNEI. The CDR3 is CASSDRFATQYF. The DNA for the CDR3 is TGTGCCAGCAGTGATCGTTTTGCGACCCAGTACTTC.

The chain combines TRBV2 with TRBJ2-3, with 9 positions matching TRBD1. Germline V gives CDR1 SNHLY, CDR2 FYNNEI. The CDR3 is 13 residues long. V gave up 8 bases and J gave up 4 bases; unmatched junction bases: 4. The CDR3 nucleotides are TGTGCCAGCCTTGGACAGGGGTCAGATACGCAGTATTTT. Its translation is CASLGQGSDTQYF. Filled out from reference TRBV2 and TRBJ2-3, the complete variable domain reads EPEVTQTPSHQVTQMGQEVILRCVPISNHLYFYWYRQILGQKVEFLVSFYNNEISEKSEIFDDQFSVERPDGSNFTLKIRSTKLEDSAMYFCASLGQGSDTQYFGPGTRLTVL.

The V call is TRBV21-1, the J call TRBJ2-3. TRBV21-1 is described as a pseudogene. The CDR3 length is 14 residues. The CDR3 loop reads CASSKEERTDTQYF. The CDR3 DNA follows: TGTGCCAGCAGCAAAGAGGAAAGGACAGATACGCAGTATTTT.

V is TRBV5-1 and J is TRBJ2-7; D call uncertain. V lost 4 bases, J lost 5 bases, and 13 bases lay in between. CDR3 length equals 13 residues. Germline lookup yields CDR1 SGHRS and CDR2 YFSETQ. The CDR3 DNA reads TGCGCCAGCAGCCTTAGCACCTTGAACGAGCAGTACTTC. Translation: CASSLSTLNEQYF. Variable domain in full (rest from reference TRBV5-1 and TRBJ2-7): KAGVTQTPRYLIKTRGQQVTLSCSPISGHRSVSWYQQTPGQGLQFLFEYFSETQRNKGNFPGRFSGRQFSNSRSEMNVSTLELGDSALYLCASSLSTLNEQYFGPGTRLTVT.

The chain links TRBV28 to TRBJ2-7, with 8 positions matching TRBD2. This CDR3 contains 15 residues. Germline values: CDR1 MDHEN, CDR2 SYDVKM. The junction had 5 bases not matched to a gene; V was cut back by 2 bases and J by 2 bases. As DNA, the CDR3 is TGTGCCAGCAGTTTAAGGGAGCGGGGGCCCTACGAGCAGTACTTC. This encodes CASSLRERGPYEQYF.

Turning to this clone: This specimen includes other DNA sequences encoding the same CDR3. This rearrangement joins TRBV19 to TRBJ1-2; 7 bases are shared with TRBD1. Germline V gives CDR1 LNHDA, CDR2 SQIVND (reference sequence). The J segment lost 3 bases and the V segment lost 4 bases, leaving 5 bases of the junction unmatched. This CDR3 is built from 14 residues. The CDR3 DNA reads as TGTGCCAGTAGTACCCCAGGGGGAGACTATGGCTACACCTTC. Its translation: CASSTPGGDYGYTF.

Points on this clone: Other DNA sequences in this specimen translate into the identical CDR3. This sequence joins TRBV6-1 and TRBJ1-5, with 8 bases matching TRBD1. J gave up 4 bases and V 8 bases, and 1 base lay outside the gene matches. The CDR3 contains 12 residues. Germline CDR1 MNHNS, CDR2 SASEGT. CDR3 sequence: CASRQGNQPQHF. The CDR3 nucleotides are TGTGCCAGCCGACAGGGGAATCAGCCCCAGCATTTT.

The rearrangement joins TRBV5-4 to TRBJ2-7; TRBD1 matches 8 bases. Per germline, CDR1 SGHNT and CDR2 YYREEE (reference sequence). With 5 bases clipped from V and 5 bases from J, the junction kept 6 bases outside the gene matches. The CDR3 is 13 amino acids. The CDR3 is CASSLQGANEQYF. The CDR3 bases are TGTGCCAGCAGTTTGCAGGGGGCCAACGAGCAGTACTTC.

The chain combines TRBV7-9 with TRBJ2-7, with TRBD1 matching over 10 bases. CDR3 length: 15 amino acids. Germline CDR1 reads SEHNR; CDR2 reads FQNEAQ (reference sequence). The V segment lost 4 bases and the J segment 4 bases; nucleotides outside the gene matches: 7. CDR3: CASSSATGGMYEQYF. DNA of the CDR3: TGTGCCAGCAGCTCCGCGACAGGGGGCATGTACGAGCAGTACTTC. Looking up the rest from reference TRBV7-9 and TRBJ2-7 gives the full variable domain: DTGVSQNPRHKITKRGQNVTFRCDPISEHNRLYWYRQTLGQGPEFLTYFQNEAQLEKSRLLSDRFSAERPKGSFSTLEIQRTEQGDSAMYLCASSSATGGMYEQYFGPGTRLTVT.

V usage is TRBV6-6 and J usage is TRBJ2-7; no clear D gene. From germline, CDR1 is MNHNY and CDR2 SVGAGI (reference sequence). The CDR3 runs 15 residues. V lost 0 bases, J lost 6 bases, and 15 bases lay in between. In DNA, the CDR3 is TGTGCCAGCAGTTACTCGACCCGCTTAGGGCTCGAGCAGTACTTC. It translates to CASSYSTRLGLEQYF.

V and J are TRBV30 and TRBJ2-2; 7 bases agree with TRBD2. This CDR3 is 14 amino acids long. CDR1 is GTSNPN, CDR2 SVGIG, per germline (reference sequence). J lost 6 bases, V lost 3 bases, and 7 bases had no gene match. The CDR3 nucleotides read TGTGCCTGGAGCACCTCGGGAGGACCCGGGGAGCTGTTTTTT. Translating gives CAWSTSGGPGELFF.

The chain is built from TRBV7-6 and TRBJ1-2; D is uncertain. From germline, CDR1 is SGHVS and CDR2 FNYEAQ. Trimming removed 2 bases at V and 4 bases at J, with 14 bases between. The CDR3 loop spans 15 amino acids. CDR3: CASSLWGGDRYGYTF. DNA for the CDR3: TGTGCCAGCAGCTTATGGGGAGGCGACCGCTATGGCTACACCTTC.

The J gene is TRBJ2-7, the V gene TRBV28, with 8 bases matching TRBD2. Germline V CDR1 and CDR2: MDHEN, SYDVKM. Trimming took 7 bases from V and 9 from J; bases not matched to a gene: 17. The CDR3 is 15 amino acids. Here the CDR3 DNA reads TGTGCCAGCACCCTGAACCGGGGGGGAGGGGCTGTGCAGTACTTC. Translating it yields CASTLNRGGGAVQYF.

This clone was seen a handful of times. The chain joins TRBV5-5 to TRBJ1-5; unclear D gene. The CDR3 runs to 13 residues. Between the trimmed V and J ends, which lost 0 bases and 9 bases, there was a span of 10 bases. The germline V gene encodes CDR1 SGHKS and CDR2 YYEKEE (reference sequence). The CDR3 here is CASSLDTSGPQHF. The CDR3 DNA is TGTGCCAGCAGCTTGGACACGTCGGGGCCCCAGCATTTT.

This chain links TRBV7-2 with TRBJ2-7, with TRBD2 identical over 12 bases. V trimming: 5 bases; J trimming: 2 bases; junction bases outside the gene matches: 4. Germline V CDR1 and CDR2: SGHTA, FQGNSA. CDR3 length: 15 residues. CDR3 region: CASSPPSGRAYEQYF. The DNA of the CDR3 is TGTGCCAGCAGCCCGCCTAGCGGGAGGGCCTACGAGCAGTACTTC.

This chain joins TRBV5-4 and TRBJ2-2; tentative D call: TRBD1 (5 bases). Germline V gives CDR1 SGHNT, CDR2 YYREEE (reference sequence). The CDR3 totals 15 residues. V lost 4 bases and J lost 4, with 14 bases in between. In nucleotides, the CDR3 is TGTGCCAGCAGCCGACCAGGGCAGGGCACCGGGGAGCTGTTTTTT. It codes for CASSRPGQGTGELFF.

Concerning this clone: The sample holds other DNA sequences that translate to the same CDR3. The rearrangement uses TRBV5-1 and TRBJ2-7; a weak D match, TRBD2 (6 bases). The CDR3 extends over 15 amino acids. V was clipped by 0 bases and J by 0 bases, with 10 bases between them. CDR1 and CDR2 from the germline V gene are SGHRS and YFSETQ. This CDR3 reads CASSLDGGSSYEQYF. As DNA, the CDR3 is TGCGCCAGCAGCTTGGATGGAGGGTCCTCCTACGAGCAGTACTTC.

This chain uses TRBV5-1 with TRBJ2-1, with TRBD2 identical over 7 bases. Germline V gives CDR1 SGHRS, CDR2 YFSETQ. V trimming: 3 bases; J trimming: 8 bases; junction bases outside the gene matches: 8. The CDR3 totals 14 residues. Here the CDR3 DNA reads TGCGCCAGCAGCTCCACCGGGGGGAAGGATGAGCAGTTCTTC. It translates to CASSSTGGKDEQFF.

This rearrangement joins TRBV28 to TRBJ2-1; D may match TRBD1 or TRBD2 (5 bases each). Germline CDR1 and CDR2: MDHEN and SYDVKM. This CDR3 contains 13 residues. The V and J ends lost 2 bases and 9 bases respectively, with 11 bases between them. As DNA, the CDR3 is TGTGCCAGCAGTTTAAGAGGGGCGGTTGAGCAGTTCTTC. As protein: CASSLRGAVEQFF. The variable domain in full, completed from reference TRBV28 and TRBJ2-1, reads DVKVTQSSRYLVKRTGEKVFLECVQDMDHENMFWYRQDPGLGLRLIYFSYDVKMKEKGDIPEGYSVSREKKERFSLILESASTNQTSMYLCASSLRGAVEQFFGPGTRLTVL.